The 21 T cell receptor beta chains presented below share a single source sample, sequenced in a study of blood T cell repertoires in COVID-19. Repertoires were generated with immunoSEQ multiplex PCR, while TCRdb's copy carries only in-frame clones and drops some. The table has some 200,000 clones, 75% to 90% seen once. Sequencing was done on a sample of peripheral blood. The receptors originated from a middle-aged woman with acute or convalescent COVID-19.

The chain employs TRBV5-1 and TRBJ1-6, with D hard to call. Trimming stripped 0 bases from V and 0 bases from J, with 19 bases between. The CDR3 consists of 20 residues. Germline CDR1 and CDR2: SGHRS and YFSETQ. CDR3 bases: TGCGCCAGCAGCTTGGGGCCGGGTTCACCTTCTAGCTCCTATAATTCACCCCTCCACTTT. Translated, it gives CASSLGPGSPSSSYNSPLHF. The whole variable domain, filled in from reference TRBV5-1 and TRBJ1-6, reads KAGVTQTPRYLIKTRGQQVTLSCSPISGHRSVSWYQQTPGQGLQFLFEYFSETQRNKGNFPGRFSGRQFSNSRSEMNVSTLELGDSALYLCASSLGPGSPSSSYNSPLHFGNGTRLTVT.

This clone has only one observation. This chain joins TRBV10-3 and TRBJ1-2; no definite D call. The CDR3 loop spans 13 amino acids. The V end was cut by 10 bases, the J end by 4 bases, with 16 bases between. Germline V gene sequence: CDR1 ENHRY, CDR2 SYGVKD. In DNA, the CDR3 is TGTGCCACCGGGTCCCCACAAATCTATGGCTACACCTTC. This sequence encodes CATGSPQIYGYTF.

V usage is TRBV12-3 or TRBV12-4 and J usage is TRBJ1-1, with D possibly being TRBD1 (6 bases). This CDR3 has 13 residues. Deletions cut 1 base from V and 6 bases from J, with 9 bases between. The CDR3 region is CASSLEQGAEAFF. CDR3 coding DNA: TGTGCCAGCAGTTTAGAACAGGGCGCTGAAGCTTTCTTT.

The chain is built from TRBV11-2 and TRBJ1-2; no clear D. The CDR3 runs to 13 residues. V was shortened by 1 base and J by 3 bases, with 6 bases between the two germline ends. Per the germline V gene, CDR1 is SGHAT and CDR2 is FQNNGV. The CDR3 coding sequence is TGTGCCAGCAGCTTAGGGCTCCACTATGGCTACACCTTC. Amino acid sequence: CASSLGLHYGYTF. The full variable domain, completed using reference TRBV11-2 and TRBJ1-2, is EAGVAQSPRYKIIEKRQSVAFWCNPISGHATLYWYQQILGQGPKLLIQFQNNGVVDDSQLPKDRFSAERLKGVDSTLKIQPAKLEDSAVYLCASSLGLHYGYTFGSGTRLTVV.

J is TRBJ1-2 and V is TRBV25-1, with a weak D call TRBD1 (5 bases). Trimming cost V 6 bases and J 4 bases, with 21 bases left between them. Germline V gene sequence: CDR1 MGHDK, CDR2 SYGVNS. The CDR3 totals 16 residues. The CDR3 nucleotides read TGTGCCAGCAGCCCAGGGAGGGCCCCCGTGGGCTATGGCTACACCTTC. Translating it yields CASSPGRAPVGYGYTF.

V usage is TRBV3-1 (or the pseudogene TRBV3-2) and J usage is TRBJ2-1, with D unresolved. There are 14 residues in the CDR3. CDR1 LGHDT and CDR2 YNNKEL come from the germline V gene (reference sequence). V gave up 0 bases and J gave up 5 bases, with 8 bases separating them. DNA of the CDR3: TGTGCCAGCAGCCAAGAACCACAGAACAATGAGCAGTTCTTC. It specifies CASSQEPQNNEQFF.

The DNA for the CDR3 is TGCGCCAGCAGTGAAGTGGGACAGGGTTCCGAGCAGTACGTC. It translates to CASSEVGQGSEQYV. V gene TRBV10-2 combines with J gene TRBJ2-7; 9 bases map to TRBD1. The CDR3 length is 14 residues. V lost 3 bases to trimming and J lost 6 bases; unmatched junction nucleotides: 6. Germline V gene sequence: CDR1 WSHSY, CDR2 SAAADI.

This chain connects TRBV4-1 to TRBJ1-5; TRBD1 aligns across 8 bases. The germline V gene encodes CDR1 MGHRA and CDR2 YSYEKL. V lost 0 bases to trimming and J lost 7 bases; unmatched junction nucleotides: 2. This CDR3 has 14 residues. CDR3 sequence: CASSQDQGAQPQHF. The CDR3, as DNA: TGCGCCAGCAGCCAAGATCAGGGGGCACAGCCCCAGCATTTT.

V is TRBV7-2 and J is TRBJ1-2, with 8 bases fitting TRBD1. The V gene end was trimmed by 1 base and the J gene end by 4 bases; junction bases not matched to a gene: 2. The CDR3 loop spans 14 amino acids. Germline-derived CDR1 and CDR2 are SGHTA and FQGNSA. This chain's CDR3 is CASSLDRGSYGYTF. Here the CDR3 DNA reads TGTGCCAGCAGCTTAGACAGGGGGTCCTATGGCTACACCTTC.

The chain has TRBV2 and TRBJ2-5; 11 bases match TRBD2. The germline gives CDR1 SNHLY, CDR2 FYNNEI. Germline trimming cut 5 bases from V and 9 bases from J; bases unmatched to any gene: 5. The CDR3 loop spans 13 amino acids. For the CDR3, the DNA is TGTGCCAGCAGTTCTAGCGGGGGGTTGGCCCAGTACTTC. As protein: CASSSSGGLAQYF.

The chain couples TRBV11-2 to TRBJ1-4; D gene uncertain. V dropped 1 base and J dropped 0 bases, with 6 bases sitting between them. Germline lookup yields CDR1 SGHAT and CDR2 FQNNGV. CDR3 length: 15 amino acids. CDR3 protein: CASSLGLATNEKLFF. The CDR3 DNA is TGTGCCAGCAGCTTAGGGCTTGCAACTAATGAAAAACTGTTTTTT. The full variable domain, rest sourced from reference TRBV11-2 and TRBJ1-4, is EAGVAQSPRYKIIEKRQSVAFWCNPISGHATLYWYQQILGQGPKLLIQFQNNGVVDDSQLPKDRFSAERLKGVDSTLKIQPAKLEDSAVYLCASSLGLATNEKLFFGSGTQLSVL.

The CDR3 DNA reads TGTGCCAGCAGACCCGGGACAGGGATTTCACCCCTCCACTTT. Its protein is CASRPGTGISPLHF. The chain uses TRBV27 and TRBJ1-6; 9 bases are shared with TRBD1. The J segment lost 9 bases and the V segment lost 6 bases, leaving 6 bases of the junction unmatched. The CDR3 spans 14 residues. Germline V gene sequence: CDR1 MNHEY, CDR2 SMNVEV (reference sequence).

The sample holds a few counts of this clone. The V call is TRBV2, the J call TRBJ2-3; TRBD2 matches at 8 bases. CDR3 length: 16 amino acids. J was trimmed by 1 base and V by 7 bases; bases with no gene match: 10. Germline assignment: CDR1 SNHLY and CDR2 FYNNEI. The CDR3: CASTREGSAGTDTQYF. As DNA, the CDR3 is TGTGCCAGCACTCGGGAGGGGAGCGCTGGCACAGATACGCAGTATTTT.

Here the CDR3 DNA reads TGTGCCAGCAGTGAGGTTAGGGGTGGCTACACCTTC. This sequence encodes CASSEVRGGYTF. The V gene is TRBV2, the J gene TRBJ1-2; D might be TRBD1 (5 bases). Germline loops: CDR1 SNHLY, CDR2 FYNNEI. V dropped 3 bases and J dropped 7 bases, with 9 bases sitting between them. This CDR3 spans 12 amino acids.

The rearrangement uses TRBV5-8 and TRBJ2-3; 7 bases match TRBD2. The CDR3 consists of 10 residues. Unmatched junction bases numbered 10, after V lost 10 bases and J lost 14 bases. Germline assignment: CDR1 SGHTS and CDR2 YDEGEE. CDR3 DNA sequence: TGTGCCTACATGGCGGGGGATTTGTATTTT. Translated, it gives CAYMAGDLYF. The full variable domain, completed using reference TRBV5-8 and TRBJ2-3, is EAGVTQSPTHLIKTRGQQATLRCSPISGHTSVYWYQQALGLGLQFLLWYDEGEERNRGNFPPRFSGRQFPNYSSELNVNALELEDSALYLCAYMAGDLYFGPGTRLTVL.

This chain links TRBV6-5 with TRBJ2-3; 8 bases align to TRBD2. Germline CDR1 MNHEY, CDR2 SVGAGI. The CDR3 runs to 14 residues. The J segment lost 2 bases and the V segment lost 7 bases, leaving 5 bases of the junction unmatched. CDR3 nucleotide sequence: TGTGCCAGCACAGCGGGGGCGCTCACAGATACGCAGTATTTT. Translated, it gives CASTAGALTDTQYF.

The genes are TRBV12-5 and TRBJ1-4; D call uncertain. CDR1 and CDR2 from the germline V gene are LGHNT and FRNRAP. Trimming took off 3 bases at V and 7 bases at J, with 12 bases between the two ends. The CDR3 contains 14 residues. The DNA of the CDR3 is TGTGCTAGTGGTTTAAGAGGGAGTGGTGAAAAACTGTTTTTT. It translates to CASGLRGSGEKLFF.

The chain links TRBV7-3 to TRBJ2-2, with 10 bases matching TRBD2. The CDR3 has 17 amino acids. Germline lookup yields CDR1 SGHTA and CDR2 FQGTGA. V was clipped by 5 bases and J by 1 base; unmatched bases: 7. CDR3 bases: TGTGCCAGCAGCCCATCACTAGCGGGGTTGAACACCGGGGAGCTGTTTTTT. It encodes CASSPSLAGLNTGELFF.

This chain joins TRBV9 and TRBJ2-5; maybe TRBD2 (7 bases). This CDR3 region has 16 residues. V lost 6 bases and J 1 base, leaving 19 bases between the germline ends. Looked up from germline, CDR1 is SGDLS and CDR2 is YYNGEE. DNA of the CDR3: TGTGCCAGCACCCTAATGGGGGGGGGCCTCCAAGAGACCCAGTACTTC. Protein: CASTLMGGGLQETQYF. Based on the CDR3 plus reference TRBV9 and TRBJ2-5, the full variable domain is DSGVTQTPKHLITATGQRVTLRCSPRSGDLSVYWYQQSLDQGLQFLIQYYNGEERAKGNILERFSAQQFPDLHSELNLSSLELGDSALYFCASTLMGGGLQETQYFGPGTRLLVL.

The chain couples TRBV5-4 to TRBJ2-3; tentatively, D is TRBD1 (6 bases). This CDR3 region has 16 residues. V gave up 0 bases and J gave up 4 bases, with 15 bases separating them. The V gene's germline CDR1 is SGHNT and CDR2 YYREEE (reference sequence). CDR3 coding DNA: TGTGCCAGCAGCTTGGGAGTGGGGGCCACAGCAGATACGCAGTATTTT. Translation gives CASSLGVGATADTQYF.

The chain recombines TRBV2 with TRBJ1-2; perhaps TRBD1 as D (5 bases). The V and J ends lost 8 bases and 4 bases respectively, with 11 bases between them. This CDR3 contains 12 residues. CDR1 is SNHLY, CDR2 FYNNEI, per germline. The chain's CDR3 is CASGATRYGYTF. In nucleotides, the CDR3 is TGTGCCAGCGGGGCAACTCGCTATGGCTACACCTTC. Complete variable domain (other parts from reference TRBV2 and TRBJ1-2): EPEVTQTPSHQVTQMGQEVILRCVPISNHLYFYWYRQILGQKVEFLVSFYNNEISEKSEIFDDQFSVERPDGSNFTLKIRSTKLEDSAMYFCASGATRYGYTFGSGTRLTVV.